This T cell receptor (beta chain) derives from a study of post-analysis software for immune sequencing data. Across the study: Progressive-relapsing, secondary progressive and relapsing-remitting multiple sclerosis were among the disease courses included.

Many counts were recorded for this clonotype. What it binds is unknown. General study findings and limits: Comparison with controls showed significantly lower normalized Chao1 diversity in multiple sclerosis patients. There were roughly 5 TRBV segments more frequent in patients than controls, and TRBV5-6, TRBV5-1 and TRBV20-1 were among them.

TCR beta libraries were prepared from cDNA with unique molecular identifiers. The authors obtained approximately 540,000 cDNA molecules from around 1 to 9.1 million T cells. TCRdb reprocessed the PCR reads with MiXCR, giving one entry per CDR3 protein. The table shows over 150,000 distinct CDR3 sequences, with about 29% occurring only once. The germline V gene encodes CDR1 SEHNR and CDR2 FQNEAQ (reference sequence). The trim removed 6 bases at V and 9 bases at J, leaving 23 bases unmatched. The CDR3 contains 18 residues. Sequences were obtained from blood. The receptor's source is a girl aged 10-17 years with multiple sclerosis. This sequence joins TRBV7-9 and TRBJ2-1; 7 nucleotides match TRBD2. The CDR3 loop is CASSRTPRGEGPSGEQFF. The CDR3, as DNA: TGTGCCAGCAGTCGAACCCCCCGGGGGGAGGGCCCGTCTGGTGAGCAGTTCTTC. The whole variable domain, remainder taken from reference TRBV7-9 and TRBJ2-1, is DTGVSQNPRHKITKRGQNVTFRCDPISEHNRLYWYRQTLGQGPEFLTYFQNEAQLEKSRLLSDRFSAERPKGSFSTLEIQRTEQGDSAMYLCASSRTPRGEGPSGEQFFGPGTRLTVL.